This TCR beta chain was captured by sequencing in a study of a mutant IDH1 vaccine in newly diagnosed glioma. Germline V gives CDR1 KGHSH, CDR2 LQKENI. This CDR3 region has 14 residues. V shed 5 bases and J 3 bases; nucleotides not matched to a gene: 4. The time point: baseline, week 1 (first vaccination visit). Regarding treatment: pre-vaccination baseline after standard-of-care therapy. The donors' diagnosis was new WHO grade 3 or 4 astrocytoma that was IDH1-mutant and ATRX-lost. The data were produced by immunoSEQ multiplex PCR, yet TCRdb's version contains in-frame clones alone and is incomplete. The sample lists tens of thousands of clones; just under 95% were seen once.

Sample: PBMCs, taken from a glioma patient treated with radiotherapy, temozolomide or both. The chain is built from TRBV18 and TRBJ1-5; 7 positions match TRBD1. The sequence came from a man in his late teens or twenties with glioma. For the CDR3, the DNA is TGTGCCAGCTCAGCGGGACAGAACAATCAGCCCCAGCATTTT. It translates to CASSAGQNNQPQHF.